The TCR beta chain described here comes from a study of graft-versus-host responses after intestinal transplantation. At the level of the study: After anti-thymocyte globulin induction, recipients took tacrolimus and steroids for approximately 3 years.

The CDR3 runs to 12 residues. V shed 4 bases and J shed 8 bases, with 10 bases lying between them. Germline V lookup: CDR1 MDHEN, CDR2 SYDVKM. This table comes from immunoSEQ multiplex PCR, and its TCRdb copy is limited to in-frame clones, with some not included. Of roughly 50,000 clones detected, approximately 91% appear once; the ten largest clones hold 2.5%. As concerns this clone: Its antigen is not identified.

Study-level results: There was an association between peak levels of circulating GvH clones and early post-transplant HvG declines. Those patients showing graft-donor T cell macrochimerism displayed high graft-versus-host to host-versus-graft clonal ratios in allografts.

The clonotype comes from a human donor who was the organ donor for an intestinal transplant. V usage is TRBV28 and J usage is TRBJ2-3; the D is unclear. Sample: unstimulated CD4+ T cells sorted from spleen or lymph node cells, taken before transplant. CDR3 in amino acids: CASSSSGGTQYF. The DNA for the CDR3 is TGTGCCAGCAGTTCCTCCGGTGGTACGCAGTATTTT. Based on the CDR3 plus reference TRBV28 and TRBJ2-3, the full variable domain is DVKVTQSSRYLVKRTGEKVFLECVQDMDHENMFWYRQDPGLGLRLIYFSYDVKMKEKGDIPEGYSVSREKKERFSLILESASTNQTSMYLCASSSSGGTQYFGPGTRLTVL.